Below, one TCR beta chain is given with its context. Its antigen is as yet unknown. The identical CDR3 is also encoded by other nucleotide sequences in the sample. This CDR3 is 12 amino acids long. From germline, CDR1 is MDHEN and CDR2 SYDVKM. Trimming took off 3 bases at V and 2 bases at J, with 3 bases between the two ends. This entry belongs to a study of shared clonotypes between healthy human individuals. Findings and limits, study-wide: The genetic and exposure-history diversity represented was limited by few donors.

Genomic DNA (from each subset) was split evenly across several immunoSEQ plates. Sequenced by immunoSEQ multiplex PCR; TCRdb stores in-frame clones only, minus some. The table has 2 million to 2.5 million clones, roughly 93% seen once. The study enrolled healthy HIV-negative adults without recent acute infections or vaccinations as donors. The V gene is TRBV28, the J gene TRBJ2-3; no clear D gene. The sequence was obtained from a man aged 18 to 30 in good health. Some clones in this sample may be carry-over from other donors' samples. The material sequenced was naive CD4+ T cells from PBMCs. The subset here: CD45RA+ positively selected. CDR3 residues: CASSFFTDTQYF. DNA of the CDR3: TGTGCCAGCAGTTTCTTCACAGATACGCAGTATTTT. The whole variable domain, filled in from reference TRBV28 and TRBJ2-3, reads DVKVTQSSRYLVKRTGEKVFLECVQDMDHENMFWYRQDPGLGLRLIYFSYDVKMKEKGDIPEGYSVSREKKERFSLILESASTNQTSMYLCASSFFTDTQYFGPGTRLTVL.